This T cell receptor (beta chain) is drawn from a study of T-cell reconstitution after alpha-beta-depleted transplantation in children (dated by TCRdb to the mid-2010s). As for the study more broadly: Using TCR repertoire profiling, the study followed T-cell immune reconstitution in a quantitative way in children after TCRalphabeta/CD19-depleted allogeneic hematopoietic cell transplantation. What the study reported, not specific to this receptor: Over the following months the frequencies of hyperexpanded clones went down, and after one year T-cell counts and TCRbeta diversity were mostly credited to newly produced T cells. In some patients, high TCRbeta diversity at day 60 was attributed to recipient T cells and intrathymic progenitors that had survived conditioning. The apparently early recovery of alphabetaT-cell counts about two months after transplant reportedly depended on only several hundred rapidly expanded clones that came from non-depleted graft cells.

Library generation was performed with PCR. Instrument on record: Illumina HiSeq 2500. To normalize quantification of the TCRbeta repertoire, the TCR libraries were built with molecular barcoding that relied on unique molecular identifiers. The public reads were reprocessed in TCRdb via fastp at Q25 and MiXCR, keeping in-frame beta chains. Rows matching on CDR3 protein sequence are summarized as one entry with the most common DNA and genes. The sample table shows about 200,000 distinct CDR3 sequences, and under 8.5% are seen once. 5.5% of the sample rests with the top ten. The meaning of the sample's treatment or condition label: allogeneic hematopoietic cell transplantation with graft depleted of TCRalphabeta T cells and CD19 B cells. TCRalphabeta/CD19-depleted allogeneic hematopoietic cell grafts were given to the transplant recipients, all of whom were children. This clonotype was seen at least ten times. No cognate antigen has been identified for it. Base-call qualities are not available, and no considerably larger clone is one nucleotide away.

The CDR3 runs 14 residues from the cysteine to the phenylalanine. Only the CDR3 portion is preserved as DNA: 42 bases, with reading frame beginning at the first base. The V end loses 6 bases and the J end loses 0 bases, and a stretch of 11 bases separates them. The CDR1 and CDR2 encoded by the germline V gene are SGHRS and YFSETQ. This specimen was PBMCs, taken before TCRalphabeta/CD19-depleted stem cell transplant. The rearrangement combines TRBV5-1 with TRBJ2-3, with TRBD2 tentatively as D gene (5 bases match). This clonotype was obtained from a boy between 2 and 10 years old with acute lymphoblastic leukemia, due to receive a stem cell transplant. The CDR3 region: CASMDWPSTDTQYF. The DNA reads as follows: TGCGCCAGCATGGACTGGCCTAGCACAGATACGCAGTATTTT. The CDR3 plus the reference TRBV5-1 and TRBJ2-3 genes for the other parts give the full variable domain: KAGVTQTPRYLIKTRGQQVTLSCSPISGHRSVSWYQQTPGQGLQFLFEYFSETQRNKGNFPGRFSGRQFSNSRSEMNVSTLELGDSALYLCASMDWPSTDTQYFGPGTRLTVL.